This T cell receptor beta chain is from a study of TIL therapy for anti-PD-1-resistant metastatic lung cancer (dated by TCRdb to 2020 to 2023). General notes on the study: A median age of roughly 54 years (range about 35-75) and a median tumor PD-L1 proportion score of 6% were recorded among enrolled patients. Most of the cohort had lung adenocarcinoma, a handful of tumors were EGFR-mutant and two were ALK-rearranged, and half of the patients were current or former smokers. A median non-synonymous tumor mutation burden of around 1.5 mutations per megabase was determined across the cohort by whole-exome sequencing. T cell receptor beta sequencing of tumor and peripheral blood was used to follow clonotypes across the tumor, the expanded TIL product and serial blood samples. Points the paper makes about the study in general: Higher clonality and lower diversity were observed in expanded TIL cultures than in baseline intratumoral T cells (median clonality approximately 6% vs 31%, p < 0.0001). Generalizability was limited because the cohort was highly selected, with more treatment-naive, never-smoker and oncogene-addicted patients included than is typical. The study protocol defined all tumor marker inferences as exploratory. TIL culture showed high clonal turnover, with many enriched product clones undetected in the baseline tumor, suggesting clonal contraction rather than faithful expansion.

The sample holds one count of this clone. The antigen this receptor binds is unknown. One base away there is no much larger clone; base qualities are not given. Including cysteine and phenylalanine, the CDR3 has 18 amino acids. CDR3 DNA only is kept here, 54 bases in frame from base 1. V is cut back by 6 bases and J by 0 bases, with 15 bases in the junction unmatched. Looking up the germline V gene (reference sequence) yields CDR1 MNHEY and CDR2 SMNVEV. Using bias-controlled multiplex PCR with the immunoSEQ v3 hsTCRB kit, the TCR beta CDR3 regions were amplified from genomic DNA. An Illumina NextSeq 500 was used to sequence the TCR libraries, reaching some 2 million read pairs at survey level or roughly 5-6.5 million at deep level. The published analysis was carried out like this. The immunoSEQ Analyzer software assigned V, D and J genes, filtered out non-productive sequences, and reported clonality. Repertoires were compared by productive Simpson clonality and by the Morisita overlap index of productive TRB rearrangements between infused TIL and blood. TCRdb holds this immuneACCESS table with in-frame rearrangements only. Some clones are missing; in checked studies, unresolved V genes explain under half, and the rest has no known cause. V, J and clone size are taken as reported in that table, and D and trimming were inferred from the DNA itself. The sample has approximately 27,000 clones on record, approximately 72% of them singletons. The ten largest clones take up over 7% of the sample.

Sample time point, as interpreted from the label and publication: pre-treatment sample, taken before nivolumab and TIL therapy. Excised metastases, mostly pleural nodules or supraclavicular lymph nodes, were used as baseline tumor samples and were taken from the same resection from which TIL were grown. Tumors were harvested prior to any PD-1/PD-L1 blockade, after which nivolumab was administered to patients, and lymphodepletion, expanded TIL infusion and IL-2 were given to patients who progressed. Adults with stage 4 NSCLC were enrolled from late 2017 to early 2020 in a dual-center phase I trial. The samples were obtained from a phase I trial that was single-arm and open-label and tested tumor-infiltrating lymphocyte therapy combined with nivolumab in advanced non-small cell lung cancer. For each resected tumor, portions were snap-frozen in liquid nitrogen and kept at -80 degrees C. Tumor regions of interest were selected on H&E sections by laser-capture macrodissection, were pulverized into roughly 15 mg aliquots, and were extracted with Qiagen Allprep kits.

Sequenced material: tumor tissue, taken at baseline. The clonotype comes from a person aged 25 to 80 with non-small cell lung cancer. In this chain, TRBV27 is recombined with TRBJ2-3; 7 central bases correspond to TRBD2. The bases are TGTGCCAGCAGACCAAACCGGGGGGTGGGTCTGAGCACAGATACGCAGTATTTT. This is translated as CASRPNRGVGLSTDTQYF.